Detailed here is one T cell receptor (beta chain). The PCR had 60 Vbeta and 13 Jbeta primers. Using immunoSEQ multiplex PCR, the repertoire was profiled, and TCRdb retains in-frame clones only, with some absent. The table lists 180,000 or so clones, over 75% of them singletons. These data originate in a study of cytomegalovirus exposure and HLA in healthy donors. Looking at the study overall: Counted in an early data release were 75 million to 85 million unique TCRs from HLA-typed donors.

J was trimmed by 1 base and V by 4 bases; bases with no gene match: 10. Germline assignment: CDR1 SNHLY and CDR2 FYNNEI. The CDR3 has 17 residues. The J gene is TRBJ2-1, the V gene TRBV2, with 7 bases fitting TRBD1. The sequence derives from a man in his late teens or twenties in good health and CMV-seropositive. Sequencing was performed on PBMCs. The CDR3 spells CASSATGIGASYNEQFF. The CDR3 nucleotides read TGTGCCAGCAGTGCGACAGGGATTGGCGCGTCCTACAATGAGCAGTTCTTC.